This TCR beta chain was documented in a study of shared clonotypes between healthy human individuals. Across the whole study: Three plates were used per donor for CD4 naive, three for CD4 memory, two for CD8 naive and one for CD8 memory.

Healthy HIV-negative adults without recent acute infections or vaccinations served as donors. A CD45RA-negative memory subset and a CD45RA+ naive subset were separated from the CD4+ cells. Sorted subsets were amplified in replicate PCRs using around 220 ng DNA, 30,000 to 35,000 T cell genomes. Sequencing was performed with immunoSEQ multiplex PCR; in TCRdb, only in-frame clones are kept and a portion is missing. This table holds some 1 million clones, around 74% found once. The CDR3 is made up of 17 amino acids. V was trimmed by 4 bases and J by 3 bases, leaving 19 bases between them. CDR1 and CDR2 from the germline V gene are SGHNT and YYREEE (reference sequence).

This TCR was sampled from a man aged 18 to 30 in good health. This rearrangement joins TRBV5-4 to TRBJ2-2, with D possibly matching TRBD2 (6 bases). The sample was memory CD4+ T cells sorted from blood. As for subset: CD45RA-negative fraction. This CDR3 reads CASSPRGGAPDTGELFF. CDR3 DNA: TGTGCCAGCAGCCCCCGCGGCGGGGCGCCCGACACCGGGGAGCTGTTTTTT. Drawing the rest from reference TRBV5-4 and TRBJ2-2, the complete variable domain is ETGVTQSPTHLIKTRGQQVTLRCSSQSGHNTVSWYQQALGQGPQFIFQYYREEENGRGNFPPRFSGLQFPNYSSELNVNALELDDSALYLCASSPRGGAPDTGELFFGEGSRLTVL.